Each of the 30 T cell receptor beta chains below was sequenced from the same sample in a study of CD8 T cells in ankylosing spondylitis. General study points: For ankylosing spondylitis blood, a TCR beta motif of 7 or 8 highly homologous variants appeared characteristic.

One entry per CDR3 protein, called by TCRdb with MiXCR from the 5' RACE reads. The sample includes hundreds of thousands of distinct CDR3 sequences, roughly a sixth of them seen just once. These receptors' antigens are unknown. The material sequenced was blood, either unsorted or a sorted T cell fraction (not recorded which). All receptors come from a male donor with ankylosing spondylitis.

This clonotype showed up many times. The rearrangement links TRBV12-3 or TRBV12-4 to TRBJ2-3, with 9 positions matching TRBD1. The CDR3 is 14 amino acids. The J segment lost 8 bases and the V segment lost 7 bases, leaving 10 bases of the junction unmatched. As DNA, the CDR3 is TGTGCCAGCACTGCCGGGACAGGGTCCAGTACGCAGTATTTT. It yields the protein CASTAGTGSSTQYF.

This clonotype was counted between two and nine times. The chain is built from TRBV4-1 and TRBJ2-1, with 9 nucleotides matching TRBD2. Unmatched junction bases numbered 13, after V lost 4 bases and J lost 0 bases. This CDR3 region has 19 residues. Germline loops: CDR1 MGHRA, CDR2 YSYEKL. CDR3 bases: TGCGCCAGCAGCCTCGGCGGGAGGGCCCTCTCGAGCTCCTACAATGAGCAGTTCTTC. It translates to CASSLGGRALSSSYNEQFF.

The chain is built from TRBV6-1 and TRBJ1-1, with D unclear. CDR3 length: 13 residues. The V gene lost 5 bases and the J gene lost 3 bases, with 10 bases spanning the gap. Germline loops: CDR1 MNHNS, CDR2 SASEGT. The CDR3 bases are TGTGCCAGCAGTCCCGGGTGGGACACTGAAGCTTTCTTT. Amino acid sequence: CASSPGWDTEAFF.

The chain joins TRBV3-1 to TRBJ2-2, with TRBD2 matching over 7 bases. The CDR3 is 16 residues long. Trimming removed 3 bases from V and 3 bases from J; junction bases left unmatched: 7. Germline-derived CDR1 and CDR2 are LGHDT and YNNKEL (reference sequence). As DNA, the CDR3 is TGTGCCAGCAGCCACCCTCCTAGCGGCTACACCGGGGAGCTGTTTTTT. Protein sequence: CASSHPPSGYTGELFF.

The CDR3 region has the DNA TGTGCCAGCAGCCCAACAATACAAGAGACCCAGTACTTC. Residues: CASSPTIQETQYF. The gene calls are TRBV3-1 and TRBJ2-5; D ambiguous. The CDR3 has 13 residues. From germline, CDR1 is LGHDT and CDR2 YNNKEL (reference sequence). With 4 bases removed from V and 2 bases from J, the gap between germline ends came to 8 bases.

This clonotype was counted only a few times. Compared with germline, one end of the junction differs, possibly owing to a read error. The chain carries TRBV18 and TRBJ1-2, with unresolved D. In germline, CDR1 is KGHSH, CDR2 LQKENI. The CDR3 is made up of 15 amino acids. Written as DNA, the CDR3 is TGTGCCAGCCCACCACCGGATCAGGCCGGATATGGCTACACCTTC. The encoded protein is CASPPPDQAGYGYTF.

This clonotype has more than one count but fewer than ten. The V gene is TRBV10-3, the J gene TRBJ2-1; 11 bases are shared with TRBD2. This CDR3 comprises 14 residues. Germline V gives CDR1 ENHRY, CDR2 SYGVKD. J was trimmed by 10 bases and V by 4 bases; bases with no gene match: 6. The CDR3 region has the DNA TGTGCCATCAGTGGGCTAGCGGGAGGAGGGGAGCAGTTCTTC. This gives the protein CAISGLAGGGEQFF.

This clonotype was recorded at least ten times. The chain couples TRBV5-1 to TRBJ2-7, with D possibly TRBD1 on 6 matching bases. CDR1 SGHRS and CDR2 YFSETQ come from the germline V gene. V was cut by 4 bases and J by 2 bases, with 16 bases left in between. This CDR3 region has 15 residues. This CDR3 reads CASSLLRGQAYEQYF. In DNA, the CDR3 is TGCGCCAGCAGCCTCCTCCGGGGACAAGCCTACGAGCAGTACTTC.

This clonotype was found many times. The V call is TRBV20-1, the J call TRBJ2-7; 9 positions agree with TRBD2. Germline assignment: CDR1 DFQATT and CDR2 SNEGSKA (reference sequence). The CDR3 spans 14 residues. The V segment lost 0 bases and the J segment 5 bases; nucleotides outside the gene matches: 5. Written as DNA, the CDR3 is TGCAGTGCTAGAGAAGTTCGCGGGAGGGACGAGCAGTACTTC. Translated, it gives CSAREVRGRDEQYF.

This clonotype was observed a few times. The chain employs TRBV5-1 and TRBJ2-1, with TRBD2 matching 8 bases. The trim removed 7 bases at V and 2 bases at J, leaving 11 bases unmatched. This CDR3 has 16 residues. Germline V gives CDR1 SGHRS, CDR2 YFSETQ. Written as DNA, the CDR3 is TGCGCCAGCCGAGGTCAAGCGGGAGTAACCTACAATGAGCAGTTCTTC. Its translation is CASRGQAGVTYNEQFF.

The chain recombines TRBV5-1 with TRBJ2-1, with 7 bases matching TRBD2. The CDR3 is 15 residues long. Germline assignment: CDR1 SGHRS and CDR2 YFSETQ. V trimming: 4 bases; J trimming: 9 bases; junction bases outside the gene matches: 13. CDR3 nucleotide sequence: TGCGCCAGCAGCGCCAGCGGGGAGGGTGTGAGTGAGCAGTTCTTC. Translating gives CASSASGEGVSEQFF.

V usage is TRBV6-1 and J usage is TRBJ1-1; D ambiguous. This CDR3 contains 13 residues. With 4 bases removed from V and 1 base from J, the gap between germline ends came to 7 bases. Per germline, CDR1 MNHNS and CDR2 SASEGT. The CDR3 spells CASSVIANTEAFF. The CDR3 bases are TGTGCCAGCAGTGTTATAGCGAACACTGAAGCTTTCTTT.

This clonotype was observed a few times. The CDR3 nucleotides read TGTGCCAGCAGCTTAGTACGGGCCGGGGAGCTGTTTTTT. Encoded protein: CASSLVRAGELFF. The V and J genes are TRBV7-2 and TRBJ2-2; D ambiguous. Between the trimmed V and J ends, which lost 1 base and 6 bases, there was a span of 6 bases. This CDR3 region has 13 residues. The germline V gene encodes CDR1 SGHTA and CDR2 FQGNSA.

This sequence joins TRBV7-9 and TRBJ1-2; TRBD1 might be the D (6 bases). This CDR3 region has 16 residues. Trimming took 1 base from V and 5 from J, leaving 17 bases between them. Looked up from germline, CDR1 is SEHNR and CDR2 is FQNEAQ (reference sequence). Here the CDR3 DNA reads TGTGCCAGCAGCTTAGGATCGGGGGGCCTTCTATATGGCTACACCTTC. It yields the protein CASSLGSGGLLYGYTF.

At least ten counts were recorded for this clonotype. The chain uses TRBV29-1 and TRBJ2-7, with 10 bases fitting TRBD2. Germline CDR1 is SQVTM and CDR2 is ANQGSEA. The CDR3 loop spans 15 amino acids. V trimming: 0 bases; J trimming: 3 bases; junction bases outside the gene matches: 5. The CDR3 is CSVEDRASGSYEQYF. The DNA for the CDR3 is TGCAGCGTTGAAGATCGGGCTAGCGGGAGCTACGAGCAGTACTTC.

J is TRBJ1-2 and V is TRBV3-1; D gene uncertain. The V and J ends lost 5 bases and 3 bases respectively, with 10 bases between them. Germline V lookup: CDR1 LGHDT, CDR2 YNNKEL (reference sequence). This CDR3 comprises 13 residues. The CDR3 DNA follows: TGTGCCAGCAGCAGCGAGCTGGACTATGGCTACACCTTC. Translating it yields CASSSELDYGYTF.

This clonotype was observed a handful of times. This sequence joins TRBV9 and TRBJ1-1; D perhaps matches TRBD1 (5 bases). There are 15 residues in the CDR3. V was clipped by 3 bases and J by 3 bases, with 15 bases between them. The germline V gene encodes CDR1 SGDLS and CDR2 YYNGEE. DNA for the CDR3: TGTGCCAGCAGCGCCGCGAACGGGGGGGACACTGAAGCTTTCTTT. Its translation is CASSAANGGDTEAFF.

Concerning this clonotype: It is unclear where the CDR3 begins or ends on the DNA, so no DNA is shown, and the CDR3 is as TCRdb lists it. The V and J genes are TRBV20-1 and TRBJ1-4; no check of the table's D call, TRBD1, against the DNA was made. The CDR3 has 14 residues if both end residues are counted. The germline CDR1 and CDR2 sequences are DFQATT and SNEGSKA (reference sequence). CDR3 amino acids: CSASRQGLMKNCFF.

This clonotype was observed a few times. The V gene is TRBV29-1, the J gene TRBJ2-6; tentatively, D is TRBD2 (5 bases). The germline V gene has CDR1 SQVTM and CDR2 ANQGSEA. With 6 bases removed from V and 0 bases from J, the gap between germline ends came to 9 bases. The length of the CDR3 is 14 residues. The CDR3 loop is CSVDFGSGANVLTF. The CDR3 DNA is TGCAGCGTGGACTTCGGCTCTGGGGCCAACGTCCTGACTTTC.

This sequence joins TRBV5-6 and TRBJ2-7; no reliable D call. The CDR3 is made up of 15 amino acids. Trimming left V 5 bases short and J 0 bases short, with 15 bases between. Germline CDR1 and CDR2: SGHDT and YYEEEE. CDR3 bases: TGTGCCAGCAGATATTCACCCGAAGGCTCCTACGAGCAGTACTTC. This gives the protein CASRYSPEGSYEQYF.

This clonotype was observed a few times. V usage is TRBV5-1 and J usage is TRBJ1-3; no firm D call. V was shortened by 0 bases and J by 0 bases, with 10 bases between the two germline ends. From germline, CDR1 is SGHRS and CDR2 YFSETQ. The CDR3 totals 16 residues. Written as DNA, the CDR3 is TGCGCCAGCAGCTTGGAGTCAGCCAGCTCTGGAAACACCATATATTTT. It is translated as CASSLESASSGNTIYF.

This rearrangement joins TRBV6-2 or TRBV6-3 to TRBJ1-1, with D unclear. Germline values: CDR1 MNHEY, CDR2 SVGEGT. Trimming took off 2 bases at V and 1 base at J, with 8 bases between the two ends. The CDR3 is made up of 14 amino acids. The CDR3 spells CASSYRGRNTEAFF. The CDR3 DNA is TGTGCCAGCAGTTACCGCGGAAGGAACACTGAAGCTTTCTTT.

The genes are TRBV6-1 and TRBJ1-6; 7 bases agree with TRBD1. The germline gives CDR1 MNHNS, CDR2 SASEGT. This CDR3 comprises 15 residues. J was trimmed by 8 bases and V by 6 bases; bases with no gene match: 10. Here the CDR3 reads CASSKGTVGYSPLHF. The CDR3, as DNA: TGTGCCAGCAGCAAAGGGACAGTGGGCTATTCACCCCTCCACTTT.

This chain uses TRBV6-5 with TRBJ2-6, with 7 bases fitting TRBD1. V was clipped by 2 bases and J by 2 bases; unmatched bases: 0. The CDR3 runs 15 residues. The germline V gene has CDR1 MNHEY and CDR2 SVGAGI. For the CDR3, the DNA is TGTGCCAGCAGTTACGGGACAGCTGGGGCCAACGTCCTGACTTTC. Translating gives CASSYGTAGANVLTF.

V and J are TRBV11-2 and TRBJ2-1; either TRBD1 or TRBD2 may supply D (5 bases each). The CDR3 runs to 15 residues. Germline values: CDR1 SGHAT, CDR2 FQNNGV. Trimming removed 2 bases from V and 9 bases from J, with 17 bases in between. The CDR3 sequence: CASSLSRGRVGEQFF. The CDR3 DNA follows: TGTGCCAGCAGCTTAAGTCGGGGCAGGGTAGGTGAGCAGTTCTTC. Together with reference TRBV11-2 and TRBJ2-1, the CDR3 gives the full variable domain: EAGVAQSPRYKIIEKRQSVAFWCNPISGHATLYWYQQILGQGPKLLIQFQNNGVVDDSQLPKDRFSAERLKGVDSTLKIQPAKLEDSAVYLCASSLSRGRVGEQFFGPGTRLTVL.

This chain connects TRBV16 to TRBJ1-2, with a weak D call TRBD1 (6 bases). V was cut by 2 bases and J by 9 bases, with 13 bases left in between. This CDR3 is built from 13 residues. The V gene's germline CDR1 is KGHSY and CDR2 FQNENV. The chain's CDR3 is CASSQPGTLRYTF. Here the CDR3 DNA reads TGTGCCAGCAGCCAACCCGGGACACTCCGCTACACCTTC.

This clonotype was observed a few times. This chain connects TRBV29-1 to TRBJ1-4; D call uncertain. Germline V CDR1 and CDR2: SQVTM, ANQGSEA. The ends were cut back, 1 base at V and 3 bases at J, with 9 bases in the middle. This CDR3 has 14 residues. The CDR3 spells CSVEGGAANEKLFF. The CDR3, as DNA: TGCAGCGTTGAAGGGGGTGCGGCTAATGAAAAACTGTTTTTT.

The rearrangement joins TRBV12-3 or TRBV12-4 to TRBJ1-5; D remains ambiguous. Trimming took off 2 bases at V and 8 bases at J, with 7 bases between the two ends. The CDR3 loop spans 12 amino acids. CDR3 protein: CASSLPEKPQHF. CDR3 sequence (DNA): TGTGCCAGCAGTTTACCTGAGAAGCCCCAGCATTTT.

V gene TRBV27 combines with J gene TRBJ2-1; 13 positions match TRBD2. Germline CDR1 MNHEY, CDR2 SMNVEV (reference sequence). V lost 7 bases to trimming and J lost 8 bases; unmatched junction nucleotides: 8. This CDR3 contains 15 residues. In DNA form, the CDR3 reads TGTGCCAGCACCAGGACTAGCGGGGGCGTGGATGAGCAGTTCTTC. It is translated as CASTRTSGGVDEQFF.

This clonotype turned up a few times. J is TRBJ2-1 and V is TRBV19; maybe TRBD2 (5 bases). V lost 4 bases, J lost 8 bases, and 12 bases lay in between. The length of the CDR3 is 13 residues. Germline V gene data show CDR1 as LNHDA and CDR2 as SQIVND (reference sequence). CDR3 sequence: CASSKASSYEQFF. The CDR3 DNA follows: TGTGCCAGTAGTAAGGCTAGCTCTTATGAGCAGTTCTTC.